This T cell receptor (beta chain) was profiled in a study of T cell clonality in common variable immunodeficiency. The assay was immunoSEQ multiplex PCR, and TCRdb's table has in-frame clones only and misses some. There are 40,000 or so clones in the sample, none observed a single time. V shed 2 bases, J shed 7 bases, and the junction held 7 bases outside the gene matches. Per germline, CDR1 SGHVS and CDR2 FNYEAQ. The CDR3 spans 14 residues. Study-wide results and limits: Shared TCRbeta clones were fewer between CVID subjects than controls. CVID subjects had higher TCRbeta clonality than healthy controls, most marked in about a third. Fewer deletions and N-nucleotide insertions were reportedly seen in common variable immunodeficiency TCR beta sequences.

This clone was recorded at least ten times. Its antigen is as yet unknown. Read coverage stops 3 residues before the CDR3 terminus; the germline J gene supplies the remainder. Heparinized whole blood, roughly 4.5 to 8 ml, came from each donor. The receptor was derived from a person aged 18-70 years in good health. This rearrangement joins TRBV7-6 to TRBJ2-5; 7 nucleotides line up with TRBD1. The sequencing sample was made of peripheral blood mononuclear cells. The CDR3 spells CASSLQTGVGTQYF. The sequenced CDR3 bases are TGTGCCAGCAGCTTACAAACAGGGGTGGGGACC.